This TCR beta chain is drawn from a study of blood T cells in healthy people across ages. Germline loops: CDR1 MNHEY, CDR2 SVGAGI. The CDR3 contains 13 residues. V lost 5 bases, J lost 5 bases, and 6 bases stayed unmatched. Primers used in a second PCR of roughly 7 to 12 cycles were a sample-barcoded 5' primer and a J-beta primer mix. TCRdb recomputed calls from the 5' RACE reads with MiXCR, one row per CDR3 protein. The sample shows about 930,000 distinct CDR3 sequences, 25% to 35% of them seen only once. This clonotype was found many times. A further study also used this sample, focusing on T cells of mothers and their children. That source notes: When mothers and children were related, their normalized repertoire overlap, which was always slightly higher, did not differ significantly from that of unrelated pairs.

The source of this sequence is a woman in her 40s in good health. This chain joins TRBV6-5 and TRBJ2-7, with 7 bases that match TRBD1. Sequencing was done on a sample of blood. In DNA form, the CDR3 reads TGTGCCAGCAGTGAAAGACAGGGCCACGAGCAGTACTTC. Residues: CASSERQGHEQYF.